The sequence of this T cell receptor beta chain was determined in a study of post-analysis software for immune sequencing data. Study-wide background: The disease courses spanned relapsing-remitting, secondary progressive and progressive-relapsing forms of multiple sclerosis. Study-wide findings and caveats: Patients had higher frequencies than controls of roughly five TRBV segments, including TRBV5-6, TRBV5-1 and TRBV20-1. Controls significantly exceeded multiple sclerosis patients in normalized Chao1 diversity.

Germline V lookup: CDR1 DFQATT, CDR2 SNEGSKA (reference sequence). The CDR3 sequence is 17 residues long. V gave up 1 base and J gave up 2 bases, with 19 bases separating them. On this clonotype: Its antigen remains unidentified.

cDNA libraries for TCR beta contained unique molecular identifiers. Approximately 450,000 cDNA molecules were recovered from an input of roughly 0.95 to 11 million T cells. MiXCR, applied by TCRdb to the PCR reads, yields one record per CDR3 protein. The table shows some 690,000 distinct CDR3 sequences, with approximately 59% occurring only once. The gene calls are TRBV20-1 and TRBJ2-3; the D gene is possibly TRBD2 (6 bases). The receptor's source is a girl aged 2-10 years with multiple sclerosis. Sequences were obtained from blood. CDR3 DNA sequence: TGCAGTGCTAGAGTGCGGTGGGAAGCGGGCCTCACAGATACGCAGTATTTT. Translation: CSARVRWEAGLTDTQYF.